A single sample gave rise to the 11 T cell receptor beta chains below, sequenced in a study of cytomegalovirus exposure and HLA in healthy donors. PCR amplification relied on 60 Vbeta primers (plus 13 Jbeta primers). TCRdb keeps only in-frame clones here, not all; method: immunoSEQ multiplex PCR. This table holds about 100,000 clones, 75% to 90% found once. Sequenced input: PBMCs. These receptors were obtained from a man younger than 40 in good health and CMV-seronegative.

Written as DNA, the CDR3 is TGTGCCAGCAGCTTGGCGGGCGGGCCAGGGGAACTGTTTTTT. Its translation: CASSLAGGPGELFF. V gene TRBV5-4 combines with J gene TRBJ1-4; D is perhaps TRBD1 (6 bases). Germline CDR1 SGHNT, CDR2 YYREEE (reference sequence). This CDR3 region has 14 residues. Trimming took 0 bases from V and 12 from J, leaving 15 bases between them. The full variable domain, its missing parts supplied by reference TRBV5-4 and TRBJ1-4, is ETGVTQSPTHLIKTRGQQVTLRCSSQSGHNTVSWYQQALGQGPQFIFQYYREEENGRGNFPPRFSGLQFPNYSSELNVNALELDDSALYLCASSLAGGPGELFFGSGTQLSVL.

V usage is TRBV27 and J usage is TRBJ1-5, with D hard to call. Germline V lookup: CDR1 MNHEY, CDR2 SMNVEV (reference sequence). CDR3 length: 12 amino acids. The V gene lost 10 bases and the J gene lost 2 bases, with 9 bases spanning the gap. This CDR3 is CATGLGNQPQHF. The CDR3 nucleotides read TGTGCCACAGGCTTGGGCAATCAGCCCCAGCATTTT.

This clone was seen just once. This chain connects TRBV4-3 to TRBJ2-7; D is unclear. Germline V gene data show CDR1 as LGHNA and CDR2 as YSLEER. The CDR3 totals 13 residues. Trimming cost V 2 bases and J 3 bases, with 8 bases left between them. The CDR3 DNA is TGCGCCAGCAGCCAAACACGGGTCTACGAGCAGTACTTC. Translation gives CASSQTRVYEQYF.

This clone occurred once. This CDR3 is CASSLQREFGTQYF. The DNA of the CDR3 is TGTGCCAGCAGCTTACAGCGGGAGTTTGGGACCCAGTACTTC. The rearrangement uses TRBV11-2 and TRBJ2-5; 8 bases match TRBD2. The CDR3 loop spans 14 amino acids. CDR1 and CDR2 (germline): SGHAT, FQNNGV. Losses at the gene ends were 2 bases for V and 7 bases for J; bases not matched to a gene: 6.

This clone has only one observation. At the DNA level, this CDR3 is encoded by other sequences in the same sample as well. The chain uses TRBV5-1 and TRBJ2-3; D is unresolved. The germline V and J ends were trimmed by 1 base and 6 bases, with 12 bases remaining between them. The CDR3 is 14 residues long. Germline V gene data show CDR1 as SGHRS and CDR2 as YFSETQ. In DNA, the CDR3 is TGCGCCAGCAGCTTGTCGTCAGACACGGATACGCAGTATTTT. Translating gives CASSLSSDTDTQYF.

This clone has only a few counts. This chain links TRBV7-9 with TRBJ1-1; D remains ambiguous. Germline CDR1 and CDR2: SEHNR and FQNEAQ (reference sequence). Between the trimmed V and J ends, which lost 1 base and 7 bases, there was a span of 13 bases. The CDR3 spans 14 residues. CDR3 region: CASSLEEVAVEAFF. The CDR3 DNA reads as TGTGCCAGCAGCTTAGAAGAGGTGGCAGTTGAAGCTTTCTTT. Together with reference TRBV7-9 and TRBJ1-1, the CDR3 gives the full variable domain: DTGVSQNPRHKITKRGQNVTFRCDPISEHNRLYWYRQTLGQGPEFLTYFQNEAQLEKSRLLSDRFSAERPKGSFSTLEIQRTEQGDSAMYLCASSLEEVAVEAFFGQGTRLTVV.

The CDR3 loop reads CASSSSLGTGELFF. DNA for the CDR3: TGTGCCAGCTCGTCCTCCCTAGGAACCGGGGAGCTGTTTTTT. The chain joins TRBV6-5 to TRBJ2-2; no clear D. Germline lookup yields CDR1 MNHEY and CDR2 SVGAGI. The CDR3 has 14 amino acids. V was cut by 8 bases and J by 5 bases, with 15 bases left in between.

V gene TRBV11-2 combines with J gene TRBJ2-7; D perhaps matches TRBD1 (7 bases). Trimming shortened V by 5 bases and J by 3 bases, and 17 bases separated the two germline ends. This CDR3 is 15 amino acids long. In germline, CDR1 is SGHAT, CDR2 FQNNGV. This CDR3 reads CASSPHFRGDYEQYF. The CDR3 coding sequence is TGTGCCAGCAGCCCGCATTTCAGGGGGGACTACGAGCAGTACTTC.

CDR3 sequence: CSVEEGRGGETQYF. CDR3 DNA sequence: TGCAGCGTTGAAGAAGGGCGGGGGGGAGAGACCCAGTACTTC. J is TRBJ2-5 and V is TRBV29-1, with 9 nucleotides matching TRBD2. The CDR3 runs to 14 residues. Germline CDR1 and CDR2: SQVTM and ANQGSEA. The V gene end was trimmed by 0 bases and the J gene end by 4 bases; junction bases not matched to a gene: 3.

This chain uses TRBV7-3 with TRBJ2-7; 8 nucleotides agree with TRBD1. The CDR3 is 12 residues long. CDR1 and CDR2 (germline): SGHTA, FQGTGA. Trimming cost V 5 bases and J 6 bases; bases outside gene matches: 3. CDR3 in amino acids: CASSKTGGEQYF. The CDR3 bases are TGTGCCAGCAGCAAAACAGGGGGCGAGCAGTACTTC.

The CDR3 sequence: CASQLADSYNEQFF. CDR3 nucleotides: TGCGCCAGTCAGCTAGCGGACTCCTACAATGAGCAGTTCTTC. This chain connects TRBV5-1 to TRBJ2-1; 7 bases align to TRBD2. This CDR3 comprises 14 residues. The V gene end was trimmed by 8 bases and the J gene end by 0 bases; junction bases not matched to a gene: 5. Germline CDR1 SGHRS, CDR2 YFSETQ.